These 24 T cell receptor beta chains were all obtained from the same sample, sequenced in a study of OX40 agonist ivuxolimab in advanced cancers. Assay: immunoSEQ multiplex PCR; the TCRdb copy retains only in-frame clones and omits some. The repertoire has some 68,000 clones, roughly 84% of them found once; the top ten carry 1.4%. Sequencing was performed on CD4+ or CD8+ T cells sorted from blood, taken in a trial of the OX40 agonist ivuxolimab. All receptors come from an adult with an advanced solid tumor such as melanoma, head and neck, liver or kidney cancer.

This sequence joins TRBV6-4 and TRBJ2-6; D unresolved. The CDR3 sequence is 15 residues long. The germline gives CDR1 MRHNA, CDR2 SNTAGT. Between the trimmed V and J ends, which lost 9 bases and 0 bases, there was a span of 12 bases. The CDR3 protein is CASRSGGSGANVLTF. As DNA, the CDR3 is TGTGCCAGTCGCTCGGGCGGCTCTGGGGCCAACGTCCTGACTTTC.

With respect to this clone: Other DNA sequences from this sample encode an identical CDR3 as well. The chain recombines TRBV5-1 with TRBJ1-4, with D maybe TRBD1 (5 bases). The CDR3 totals 14 residues. CDR1 is SGHRS and CDR2 is YFSETQ in the germline V gene. Trimming left V 6 bases short and J 8 bases short, with 17 bases between. Here the CDR3 DNA reads TGCGCCAGCACCCGAACGGGCCGGGGCGAAAAACTGTTTTTT. This translates into CASTRTGRGEKLFF.

The CDR3 reads CASSQVGWANEKLFF. CDR3 nucleotides: TGTGCCAGCAGCCAAGTAGGATGGGCTAATGAAAAACTGTTTTTT. The chain carries TRBV14 and TRBJ1-4, with D unclear. Looked up from germline, CDR1 is SGHDN and CDR2 is FVKESK. The CDR3 is made up of 15 amino acids. Trimming took 1 base from V and 3 from J, leaving 9 bases between them.

V usage is TRBV30 and J usage is TRBJ2-7, with TRBD1 matching 8 bases. With 4 bases clipped from V and 1 base from J, the junction kept 9 bases outside the gene matches. Germline V lookup: CDR1 GTSNPN, CDR2 SVGIG (reference sequence). The CDR3 contains 15 residues. Here the CDR3 DNA reads TGTGCCTGGAACCGTTGGGGGACAGGATCCTACGAGCAGTACTTC. This encodes CAWNRWGTGSYEQYF.

The chain has TRBV11-2 and TRBJ2-2; TRBD2 is a possible D gene (5 bases). CDR1 is SGHAT and CDR2 is FQNNGV in the germline V gene. The CDR3 runs to 14 residues. V lost 8 bases to trimming and J lost 1 base, with 11 bases between them. CDR3 nucleotides: TGTGCCAGCGCCCGGGATGGGAACACCGGGGAGCTGTTTTTT. Amino acid sequence: CASARDGNTGELFF.

The chain couples TRBV18 to TRBJ1-5; D gene unclear. Germline CDR1 and CDR2: KGHSH and LQKENI. This CDR3 has 15 residues. The V end was cut by 1 base, the J end by 0 bases, with 7 bases between. CDR3 amino acids: CASSPLGDSNQPQHF. CDR3 DNA sequence: TGTGCCAGCTCACCACTTGGAGATAGCAATCAGCCCCAGCATTTT.

This chain links TRBV6-1 with TRBJ1-2; D may be TRBD1 (5 bases). Germline CDR1 reads MNHNS; CDR2 reads SASEGT. The CDR3 is 17 amino acids. The ends were cut back, 3 bases at V and 0 bases at J, with 17 bases in the middle. This CDR3 is CASSDLEGARPNYGYTF. Here the CDR3 DNA reads TGTGCCAGCAGTGATCTCGAAGGGGCAAGGCCTAACTATGGCTACACCTTC.

V gene TRBV14 combines with J gene TRBJ1-1; D unclear. This CDR3 contains 16 residues. Germline V CDR1 and CDR2: SGHDN, FVKESK. Trimming removed 0 bases from V and 3 bases from J, with 14 bases in between. The CDR3 DNA sequence: TGTGCCAGCAGCCAAGATTTAGGTACTGTTGACACTGAAGCTTTCTTT. Its translation is CASSQDLGTVDTEAFF.

This clone has a single count. The chain combines TRBV6-1 with TRBJ1-5; TRBD1 matches 7 bases. Germline V CDR1 and CDR2: MNHNS, SASEGT. The trim removed 4 bases at V and 11 bases at J, leaving 17 bases unmatched. The CDR3 is 16 amino acids. DNA for the CDR3: TGTGCCAGCAGTGTCCCGATCAGGGTCCCAGGGGGGGCCCAGCATTTT. This gives the protein CASSVPIRVPGGAQHF.

The V call is TRBV5-1, the J call TRBJ2-5, with D perhaps TRBD2 (6 bases). Germline V gene sequence: CDR1 SGHRS, CDR2 YFSETQ. V shed 0 bases and J shed 2 bases, with 8 bases lying between them. This CDR3 is built from 14 residues. The CDR3 nucleotides read TGCGCCAGCAGCTTGGTCCGGGAGCAAGAGACCCAGTACTTC. Protein product: CASSLVREQETQYF.

CDR3 sequence reads: CASRPGLYNEQFF. As DNA, the CDR3 is TGTGCCAGCAGACCGGGACTCTACAATGAGCAGTTCTTC. The chain recombines TRBV5-4 with TRBJ2-1; D possibly corresponds to TRBD2 (6 bases). CDR3 length: 13 residues. The V gene lost 5 bases and the J gene lost 3 bases, with 9 bases spanning the gap. Germline V gives CDR1 SGHNT, CDR2 YYREEE (reference sequence).

Turning to this clone: Other DNA sequences in the sample encode the same CDR3. The chain carries TRBV7-8 and TRBJ2-5; tentative D call: TRBD1 (6 bases). The CDR3 totals 13 residues. Per germline, CDR1 SGHVS and CDR2 FQNEAQ. The V and J ends lost 5 bases and 2 bases respectively, with 9 bases between them. CDR3 sequence (DNA): TGTGCCAGCAGCGCCGGACAGCAAGAGACCCAGTACTTC. The encoded protein is CASSAGQQETQYF.

This rearrangement joins TRBV7-7 to TRBJ1-4, with 10 bases aligning to TRBD1. CDR3 length equals 15 residues. CDR1 and CDR2 from the germline V gene are SSHAT and FNYEAQ (reference sequence). J lost 5 bases, V lost 5 bases, and 5 bases had no gene match. CDR3 amino acids: CASSPTGGGNEKLFF. CDR3 DNA sequence: TGTGCCAGCAGCCCGACAGGGGGCGGGAATGAAAAACTGTTTTTT.

In its sample, this clone was seen a few times. The rearrangement uses TRBV6-1 and TRBJ2-7; D ambiguous. This CDR3 region has 15 residues. The V end was cut by 0 bases, the J end by 2 bases, with 11 bases between. The germline V gene has CDR1 MNHNS and CDR2 SASEGT. CDR3 coding DNA: TGTGCCAGCAGTGAAGCGCTTCCACAGACCTACGAGCAGTACTTC. This translates into CASSEALPQTYEQYF.

The rearrangement links TRBV19 to TRBJ1-5, with a possible D match to TRBD1 (5 bases). Germline V gene sequence: CDR1 LNHDA, CDR2 SQIVND (reference sequence). This CDR3 has 16 residues. Trimming took 6 bases from V and 4 from J, leaving 19 bases between them. The CDR3 spells CASSAWEIGGNQPQHF. DNA for the CDR3: TGTGCCAGTAGCGCTTGGGAGATCGGGGGAAATCAGCCCCAGCATTTT. Full variable domain (outside the CDR3, taken from reference TRBV19 and TRBJ1-5): DGGITQSPKYLFRKEGQNVTLSCEQNLNHDAMYWYRQDPGQGLRLIYYSQIVNDFQKGDIAEGYSVSREKKESFPLTVTSAQKNPTAFYLCASSAWEIGGNQPQHFGDGTRLSIL.

V and J are TRBV19 and TRBJ2-4; maybe TRBD2 (6 bases). V was shortened by 5 bases and J by 9 bases, with 14 bases between the two germline ends. The CDR3 sequence is 13 residues long. Germline V gene sequence: CDR1 LNHDA, CDR2 SQIVND (reference sequence). CDR3 region: CASSHLGGGIQYF. In DNA, the CDR3 is TGTGCCAGTAGTCATCTGGGAGGCGGCATTCAGTACTTC. The whole variable domain, filled in from reference TRBV19 and TRBJ2-4, reads DGGITQSPKYLFRKEGQNVTLSCEQNLNHDAMYWYRQDPGQGLRLIYYSQIVNDFQKGDIAEGYSVSREKKESFPLTVTSAQKNPTAFYLCASSHLGGGIQYFGAGTRLSVL.

This chain joins TRBV29-1 and TRBJ2-5; possibly TRBD1 for D (6 bases). There are 13 residues in the CDR3. Germline V gene sequence: CDR1 SQVTM, CDR2 ANQGSEA. The V end was cut by 7 bases, the J end by 4 bases, with 16 bases between. CDR3 nucleotides: TGCAGCGCGAGGGCAGGGGTGGGAGAGACCCAGTACTTC. Translated, it gives CSARAGVGETQYF.

This clone showed up just a few times. This chain links TRBV6-1 with TRBJ1-5; D is possibly TRBD1 (5 bases). Trimming took off 4 bases at V and 1 base at J, with 14 bases between the two ends. CDR1 is MNHNS, CDR2 SASEGT, per germline. This CDR3 has 16 amino acids. The CDR3 sequence: CASSVNRRSSNQPQHF. In nucleotides, the CDR3 is TGTGCCAGCAGTGTTAACAGGCGATCGAGCAATCAGCCCCAGCATTTT.

The gene calls are TRBV11-3 and TRBJ2-3; possible D gene TRBD1, 6 bases. V shed 4 bases and J shed 0 bases, with 8 bases lying between them. Germline V gene data show CDR1 as SGHNT and CDR2 as YENEEA. The CDR3 is made up of 14 amino acids. The CDR3, as DNA: TGTGCCAGCAGCTCCGACAGGAGCACAGATACGCAGTATTTT. This encodes CASSSDRSTDTQYF.

The gene calls are TRBV10-3 and TRBJ1-2, with no clear D. The CDR3 extends over 13 amino acids. Trimming took off 3 bases at V and 0 bases at J, with 5 bases between the two ends. Germline assignment: CDR1 ENHRY and CDR2 SYGVKD. The CDR3 loop is CAISEQTNYGYTF. The CDR3 DNA is TGTGCCATCAGTGAACAGACTAACTATGGCTACACCTTC.

V and J are TRBV5-6 and TRBJ2-7, with D perhaps TRBD1 or TRBD2 (5 bases each). The germline gives CDR1 SGHDT, CDR2 YYEEEE. The CDR3 totals 15 residues. With 2 bases removed from V and 2 bases from J, the gap between germline ends came to 14 bases. The CDR3 nucleotides read TGTGCCAGCAGCTTCCGAGGGACGGGGACCTACGAGCAGTACTTC. Protein: CASSFRGTGTYEQYF.

The chain recombines TRBV7-9 with TRBJ2-5, with a possible D match to TRBD2 (5 bases). V lost 0 bases and J 7 bases, leaving 12 bases between the germline ends. Germline V CDR1 and CDR2: SEHNR, FQNEAQ (reference sequence). The CDR3 has 14 residues. The CDR3 DNA is TGTGCCAGCAGCTTAGCGATCGGGGATCGGACCCAGTACTTC. This translates into CASSLAIGDRTQYF. The whole variable domain, filled in from reference TRBV7-9 and TRBJ2-5, reads DTGVSQNPRHKITKRGQNVTFRCDPISEHNRLYWYRQTLGQGPEFLTYFQNEAQLEKSRLLSDRFSAERPKGSFSTLEIQRTEQGDSAMYLCASSLAIGDRTQYFGPGTRLLVL.

The chain uses TRBV19 and TRBJ1-5, with 7 positions matching TRBD1. The trim removed 7 bases at V and 0 bases at J, leaving 12 bases unmatched. CDR3 length: 17 residues. The germline gives CDR1 LNHDA, CDR2 SQIVND (reference sequence). The CDR3 here is CASIPTGRGYSNQPQHF. DNA for the CDR3: TGTGCCAGTATCCCGACAGGGAGGGGCTATAGCAATCAGCCCCAGCATTTT. The variable domain in full, with the rest retrieved from reference TRBV19 and TRBJ1-5, is DGGITQSPKYLFRKEGQNVTLSCEQNLNHDAMYWYRQDPGQGLRLIYYSQIVNDFQKGDIAEGYSVSREKKESFPLTVTSAQKNPTAFYLCASIPTGRGYSNQPQHFGDGTRLSIL.

This clone came up a few times. V is TRBV5-4 and J is TRBJ1-3, with TRBD1 matching over 7 bases. This CDR3 comprises 14 residues. The germline CDR1 and CDR2 sequences are SGHNT and YYREEE (reference sequence). With 4 bases clipped from V and 4 bases from J, the junction kept 5 bases outside the gene matches. CDR3 coding DNA: TGTGCCAGCAGCCTAGGGACAGCGGGAAACACCATATATTTT. Protein product: CASSLGTAGNTIYF.